The present T cell receptor beta chain was sequenced within a study of blood T cell repertoires in COVID-19. Turning to the study itself: T cells, B-cell-depleted T cells, or PBMCs supplied cDNA or gDNA.

Those enrolled in Seattle joined during active infection and were followed longitudinally afterward. Authors' analysis steps: Quantification of nucleated cells was approximated via reference gene primer amplification. TCRdb keeps only in-frame clones here, not all; method: immunoSEQ multiplex PCR. Clonal size and the V and J genes are those of that table, whereas D and trimming came from the DNA. Of about 350,000 clones in the sample, approximately 89% were seen once. This TCR came from an older woman with COVID-19, enrolled during active disease. The specimen sequenced was peripheral blood.

CDR3 protein: CASSLEVQSTDTQYF. For the CDR3, the DNA is TGTGCCAGCAGCTTAGAAGTCCAGAGCACAGATACGCAGTATTTT. The chain combines TRBV11-2 with TRBJ2-3; no clear D. The CDR3 is 15 residues long. Germline V gene lookup returns CDR1 SGHAT and CDR2 FQNNGV. Trimming took off 0 bases at V and 0 bases at J, with 7 bases between the two ends. The whole variable domain, filled in from reference TRBV11-2 and TRBJ2-3, reads EAGVAQSPRYKIIEKRQSVAFWCNPISGHATLYWYQQILGQGPKLLIQFQNNGVVDDSQLPKDRFSAERLKGVDSTLKIQPAKLEDSAVYLCASSLEVQSTDTQYFGPGTRLTVL.